This T cell receptor beta chain originates from a study of T cell responses to AZD1222 COVID-19 vaccine. CDR1 and CDR2 from the germline V gene are MNHEY and SVGEGT. V was shortened by 2 bases and J by 6 bases, with 4 bases between the two germline ends. The CDR3 covers 12 residues. This clone was counted a single time. Assay: immunoSEQ multiplex PCR; the TCRdb copy retains only in-frame clones and omits some. The sample lists about 180,000 clones; around 88% were seen once. This chain links TRBV6-2 or TRBV6-3 with TRBJ2-2; no definite D call. This receptor was identified in an adult in good health. The sample was peripheral blood, taken on day 0 of AZD1222 vaccination. The CDR3 DNA reads TGTGCCAGCAGTTACGACCCCGGGGAGCTGTTTTTT. This translates into CASSYDPGELFF.